Presented here are 10 T cell receptor beta chains from one specimen sequenced in a study of blood T cell repertoires in COVID-19 (dated by TCRdb to the early 2020s). Library construction relied on the immunoSEQ multiplex PCR assay. This immuneACCESS table, as held by TCRdb, lists in-frame sequences with V and J called but not all clones. Of the missing ones, under half trace to an unresolved V gene in checked studies; the others have no known cause. This sample is represented by 250,000 to 300,000 clones; roughly 89% of them were singletons. The ten most abundant clones make up around 3% of the sample. Sequencing was performed on peripheral blood. The receptors were sampled from a young woman with active or convalescent COVID-19.

This sequence joins TRBV3-1 (or the pseudogene TRBV3-2) and TRBJ2-1, with TRBD2 matching 13 bases. The CDR3 extends over 19 amino acids. Losses at the gene ends were 0 bases for V and 6 bases for J; bases not matched to a gene: 11. Germline values: CDR1 LGHDT, CDR2 YNNKEL (reference sequence). CDR3 sequence reads: CASSQDLVHGTSGVNEQFF. In nucleotides, the CDR3 is TGTGCCAGCAGCCAAGATTTAGTACACGGGACTAGCGGGGTCAATGAGCAGTTCTTC.

The genes are TRBV24-1 and TRBJ1-4; D ambiguous. The CDR3 is 15 amino acids. Trimming shortened V by 2 bases and J by 4 bases, and 10 bases separated the two germline ends. Germline assignment: CDR1 KGHDR and CDR2 SFDVKD. CDR3 amino acids: CATSDSTGVNEKLFF. The CDR3 region has the DNA TGTGCCACCAGTGATTCCACCGGAGTTAATGAAAAACTGTTTTTT.

This chain's CDR3 is CASSLVSGRGSLDEQYF. CDR3 sequence (DNA): TGTGCCAGCAGCTTAGTGAGCGGCAGGGGCAGCCTAGACGAGCAGTACTTC. This chain joins TRBV7-9 and TRBJ2-7, with D possibly matching TRBD1 (6 bases). Per the germline V gene, CDR1 is SEHNR and CDR2 is FQNEAQ (reference sequence). The CDR3 is made up of 17 amino acids. Trimming took 1 base from V and 5 from J, leaving 21 bases between them.

The chain couples TRBV15 to TRBJ1-4; tentative D call: TRBD1 (6 bases). Deletions cut 5 bases from V and 7 bases from J, with 14 bases between. Germline CDR1 reads LNHNV; CDR2 reads YYDKDF (reference sequence). CDR3 length: 14 residues. CDR3 sequence: CATSQQGSSEKLFF. CDR3 in DNA: TGTGCCACCAGCCAACAGGGTTCAAGTGAAAAACTGTTTTTT.

The chain carries TRBV6-5 and TRBJ2-2; the match to TRBD2 covers 12 bases. The V gene's germline CDR1 is MNHEY and CDR2 SVGAGI. The CDR3 has 15 residues. J lost 7 bases, V lost 6 bases, and 6 bases had no gene match. The CDR3 DNA follows: TGTGCCAGCAGCCCCAGGACTAGCGGGGTCGGGGAGCTGTTTTTT. Amino acids: CASSPRTSGVGELFF.

The chain has TRBV4-3 and TRBJ1-2; TRBD1 matches 8 bases. Germline lookup yields CDR1 LGHNA and CDR2 YSLEER. CDR3 length: 15 residues. V dropped 0 bases and J dropped 2; count of bases not matched to a gene: 2. CDR3 nucleotides: TGCGCCAGCAGCCAAGAAGGGACAGGCAACTATGGCTACACCTTC. Translating it yields CASSQEGTGNYGYTF.

The V call is TRBV5-4, the J call TRBJ2-2; TRBD1 is a possible D gene (5 bases). Germline V gene data show CDR1 as SGHNT and CDR2 as YYREEE (reference sequence). This CDR3 spans 14 amino acids. The V end was cut by 4 bases, the J end by 3 bases, with 10 bases between. The CDR3 protein is CASSRTPHTGELFF. DNA for the CDR3: TGTGCCAGCAGCAGGACACCACACACCGGGGAGCTGTTTTTT.

The chain employs TRBV7-9 and TRBJ2-3; the D is unclear. Trimming removed 0 bases at V and 0 bases at J, with 7 bases between. CDR3 length equals 15 residues. Germline V CDR1 and CDR2: SEHNR, FQNEAQ (reference sequence). CDR3: CASSLAETSTDTQYF. Here the CDR3 DNA reads TGTGCCAGCAGCTTAGCGGAGACTAGCACAGATACGCAGTATTTT.

In the case of this clone: Other DNA sequences in this specimen translate into the identical CDR3. J is TRBJ1-2 and V is TRBV19; D unresolved. V lost 3 bases to trimming and J lost 4 bases, with 6 bases between them. Germline V gene lookup returns CDR1 LNHDA and CDR2 SQIVND (reference sequence). The CDR3 length is 12 residues. CDR3 bases: TGTGCCAGTAGTATTCGGAGCTATGGCTACACCTTC. This gives the protein CASSIRSYGYTF.

The CDR3 region has the DNA TGCAGCGTTGAAGATCGGGGGGGAGGGCCAGATACGCAGTATTTT. This codes for CSVEDRGGGPDTQYF. The chain employs TRBV29-1 and TRBJ2-3, with TRBD2 matching over 8 bases. Germline V gives CDR1 SQVTM, CDR2 ANQGSEA. The J segment lost 4 bases and the V segment lost 0 bases, leaving 6 bases of the junction unmatched. The CDR3 runs to 15 residues.